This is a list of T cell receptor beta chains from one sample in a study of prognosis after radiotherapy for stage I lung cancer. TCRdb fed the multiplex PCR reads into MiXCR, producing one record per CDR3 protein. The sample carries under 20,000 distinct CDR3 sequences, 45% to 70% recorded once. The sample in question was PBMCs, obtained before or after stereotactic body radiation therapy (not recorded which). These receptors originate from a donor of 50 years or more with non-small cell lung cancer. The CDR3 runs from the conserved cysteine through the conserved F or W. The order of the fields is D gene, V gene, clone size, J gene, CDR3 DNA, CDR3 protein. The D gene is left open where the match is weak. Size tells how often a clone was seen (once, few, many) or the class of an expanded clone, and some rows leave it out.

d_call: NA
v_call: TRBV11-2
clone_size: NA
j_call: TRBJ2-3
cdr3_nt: TGTGCCAGCAGCTTATTAATGGGACGAGCTAGCACAGATACGCAGTATTTT
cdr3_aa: CASSLLMGRASTDTQYF

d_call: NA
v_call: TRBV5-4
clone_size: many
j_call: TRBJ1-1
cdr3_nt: TGTGCCAGCAGCTCGAAAATCACTGAAGCTTTCTTT
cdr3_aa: CASSSKITEAFF

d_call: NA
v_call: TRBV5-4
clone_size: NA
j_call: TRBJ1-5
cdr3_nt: TGTGCCAGCAGCTTGAGGTACAATCAGCCCCAGCATTTT
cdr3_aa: CASSLRYNQPQHF

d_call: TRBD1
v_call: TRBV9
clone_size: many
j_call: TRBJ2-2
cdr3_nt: TGTGCCAGCAGCACGCGGACAGGGTCTGTAGCCGGGGAGCTGTTTTTT
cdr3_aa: CASSTRTGSVAGELFF

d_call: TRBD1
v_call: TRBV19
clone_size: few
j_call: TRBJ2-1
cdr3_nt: TGTGCCAGTAGTATCTCTGGACAGGGGAATGGGCAGTTCTTC
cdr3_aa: CASSISGQGNGQFF

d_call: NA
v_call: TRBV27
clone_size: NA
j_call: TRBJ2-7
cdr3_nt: TGTGCCAGCAGTTTATATTACGGGTCCTACGAGCAGTACTTC
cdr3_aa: CASSLYYGSYEQYF

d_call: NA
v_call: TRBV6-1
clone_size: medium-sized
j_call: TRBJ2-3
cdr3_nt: TGTGCCAGCAGTGTGGACAGTTTGGGCACAGATACGCAGTATTTT
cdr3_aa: CASSVDSLGTDTQYF

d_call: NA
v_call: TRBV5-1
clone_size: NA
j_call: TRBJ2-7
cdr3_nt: TGCGCCTGCAGCCTTACGGGGGATCAGTACTTC
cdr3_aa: CACSLTGDQYF

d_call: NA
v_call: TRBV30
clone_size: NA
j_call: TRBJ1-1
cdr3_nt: TGTGCCTGGAGTGTGAGACAGGTAGCTTTCTTT
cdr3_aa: CAWSVRQVAFF

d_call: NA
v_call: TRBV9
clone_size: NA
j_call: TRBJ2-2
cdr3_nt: TGTGCCAGCAGCCTAACGACAACCCCCAACACCGGGGAGCTGTTTTTT
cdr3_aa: CASSLTTTPNTGELFF

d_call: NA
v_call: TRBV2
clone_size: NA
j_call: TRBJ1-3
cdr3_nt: TGTGCTATCTCCAATGTAGGGGGGGGATCCGGAAACACCATATATTTT
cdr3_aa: CAISNVGGGSGNTIYF

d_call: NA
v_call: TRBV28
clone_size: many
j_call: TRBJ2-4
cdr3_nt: TGTGCCAGCAGCCCCGGACTCAAAAACATTCAGTACTTC
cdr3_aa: CASSPGLKNIQYF

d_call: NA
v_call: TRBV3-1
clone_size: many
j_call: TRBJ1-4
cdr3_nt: TGTGCCAGCAGCCAATCAGGACGGTCAACTAATGAAAAACTGTTTTTT
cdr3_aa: CASSQSGRSTNEKLFF

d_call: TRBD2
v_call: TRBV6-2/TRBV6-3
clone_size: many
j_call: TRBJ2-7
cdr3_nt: TGTGCCAGCAGTGATGGACTGAATCTTAGCGGGAGGAGGAAGCAGTACTTC
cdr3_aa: CASSDGLNLSGRRKQYF

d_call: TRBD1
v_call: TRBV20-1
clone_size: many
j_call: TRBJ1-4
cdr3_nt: TGCAGTGCCCCTACCCCCGGGACAGGGAGGAAAAAACTGTTTTTT
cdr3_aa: CSAPTPGTGRKKLFF

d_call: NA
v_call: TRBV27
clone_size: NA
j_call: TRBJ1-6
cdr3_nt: TGTGCCAGCAGTTTAGCCGGTCAAGATAATTCACCCCTCCACTTT
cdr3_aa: CASSLAGQDNSPLHF

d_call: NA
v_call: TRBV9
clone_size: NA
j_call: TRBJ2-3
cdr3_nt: TGTGCCAGCACCAAAGGGCCTGTGGCAGATACGCAGTATTTT
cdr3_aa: CASTKGPVADTQYF

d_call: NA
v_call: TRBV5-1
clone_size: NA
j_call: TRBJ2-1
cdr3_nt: TGCGCCAGCAGCTTGTGTCCCGGGGGTTACGAGCAGTTCTTC
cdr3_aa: CASSLCPGGYEQFF

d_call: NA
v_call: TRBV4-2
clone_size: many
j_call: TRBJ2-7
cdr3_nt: TGTGCCAGCAGCCATCTGGAGCGGACCTACGAGCAGTACTTC
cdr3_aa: CASSHLERTYEQYF

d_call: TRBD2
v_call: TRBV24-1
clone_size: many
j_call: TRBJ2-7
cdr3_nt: TGTGCCACCAGTGATTCGGGACTAGCGGGAGAGGTGCAGTACTTC
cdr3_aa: CATSDSGLAGEVQYF

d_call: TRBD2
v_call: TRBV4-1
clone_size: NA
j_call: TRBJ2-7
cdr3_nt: TGCGCCAGCAGCAGACCGGGACTAGCGGGAGAATTAGACGAGCAGTACTTC
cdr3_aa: CASSRPGLAGELDEQYF

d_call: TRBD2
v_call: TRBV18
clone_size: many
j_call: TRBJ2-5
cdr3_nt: TGTGCCAGCTCACCCCCCCCTACTAGCGGGAGGGGGGAGACCCAGTACTTC
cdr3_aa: CASSPPPTSGRGETQYF

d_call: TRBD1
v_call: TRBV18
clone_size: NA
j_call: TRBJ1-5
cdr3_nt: TGTGCCAGCTCACCACCCTCAGGGGGCCGCAATCAGCCCCAGCATTTT
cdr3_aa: CASSPPSGGRNQPQHF

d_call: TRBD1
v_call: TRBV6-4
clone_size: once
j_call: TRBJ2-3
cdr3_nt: TGTGCCAGCAGTGTAAGGCAGGGGGCCGCAGATACGCAGTATTTT
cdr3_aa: CASSVRQGAADTQYF

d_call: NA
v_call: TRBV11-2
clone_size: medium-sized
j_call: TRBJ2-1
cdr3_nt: TGTGCCAGCAGAAGCTACAATGAGCAGTTCTTC
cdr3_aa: CASRSYNEQFF

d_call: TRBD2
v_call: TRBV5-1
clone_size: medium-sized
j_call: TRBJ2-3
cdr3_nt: TGCGCCAGCAGCGAAGTAGCGGGAGGGTCAGATACGCAGTATTTT
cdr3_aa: CASSEVAGGSDTQYF

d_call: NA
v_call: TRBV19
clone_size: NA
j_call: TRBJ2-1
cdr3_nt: TGTGCCAGTACTATAGAAGGGTCAGGTCCCTACAATGAGCAGTTCTTC
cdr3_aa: CASTIEGSGPYNEQFF

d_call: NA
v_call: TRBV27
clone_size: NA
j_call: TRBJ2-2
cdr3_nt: TGTGCCAGCAGTTTAGTAGGTGGGGCCCCCGGGGAGCTGTTTTTT
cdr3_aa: CASSLVGGAPGELFF

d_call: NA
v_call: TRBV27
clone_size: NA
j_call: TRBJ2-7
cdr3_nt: TGTGCCAGCAGAATGTCGGGTAGCTCCTACGAGCAGTACTTC
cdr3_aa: CASRMSGSSYEQYF

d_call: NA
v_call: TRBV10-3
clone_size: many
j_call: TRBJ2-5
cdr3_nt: TGTGCCATCAGTGCCTGGGTGTGGGAGACCCAGTACTTC
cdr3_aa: CAISAWVWETQYF

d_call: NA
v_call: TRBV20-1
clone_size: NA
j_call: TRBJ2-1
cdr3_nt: TGCAGTGCTAGCTTCCCCGGGGGCAATGAGCAGTTCTTC
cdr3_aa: CSASFPGGNEQFF

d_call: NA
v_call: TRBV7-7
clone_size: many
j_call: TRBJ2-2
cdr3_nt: TGTGCCATCCGAGCCACCGGGGAGCTGTTTTTT
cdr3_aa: CAIRATGELFF

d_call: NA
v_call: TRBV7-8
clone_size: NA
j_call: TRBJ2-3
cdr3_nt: TGTGCCAGCAGCTTAGCGAAGGGGACTGTCTCCACAGATACGCAGTATTTT
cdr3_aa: CASSLAKGTVSTDTQYF

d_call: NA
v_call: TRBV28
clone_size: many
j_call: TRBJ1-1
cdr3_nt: TGTGCCAGCAGTTCCCCCTGGCAGGGAATCACAGAAGCTTTCTTT
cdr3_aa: CASSSPWQGITEAFF

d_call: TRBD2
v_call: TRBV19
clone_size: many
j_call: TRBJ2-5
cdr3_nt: TGTGCCAGTAGTCGGTCTAGCGGGAATCAAGAGACCCAGTACTTC
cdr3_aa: CASSRSSGNQETQYF

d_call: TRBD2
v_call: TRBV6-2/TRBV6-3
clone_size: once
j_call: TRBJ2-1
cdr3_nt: TGTGCCATCAGTGACCTAGCGGTCTACAATGAGCAGTTCTTC
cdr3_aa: CAISDLAVYNEQFF

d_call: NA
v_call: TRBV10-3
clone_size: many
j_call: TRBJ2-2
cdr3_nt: TGTGCCATCAGTGAGTCAGGGTCCGGGGAGCTGTTTTTT
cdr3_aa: CAISESGSGELFF

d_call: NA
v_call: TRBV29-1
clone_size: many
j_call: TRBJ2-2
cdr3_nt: TGCGGGTACACAAGTCCAGTATGGAACACCGGGGAGCTGTTTTTT
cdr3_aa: CGYTSPVWNTGELFF

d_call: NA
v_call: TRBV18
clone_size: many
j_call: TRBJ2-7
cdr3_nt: TGTGCCAGCTCACTAAGCCTTCTGGAGCAGTACTTC
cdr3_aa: CASSLSLLEQYF

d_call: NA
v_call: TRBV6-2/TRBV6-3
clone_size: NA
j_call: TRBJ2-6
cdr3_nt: TGTGCCAGCAGTTACTCGACGGGTGTTAGCCCTGGGGCCAACGTCCTGACTTTC
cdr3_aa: CASSYSTGVSPGANVLTF

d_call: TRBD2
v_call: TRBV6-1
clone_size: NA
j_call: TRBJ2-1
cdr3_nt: TGTGCCAGCAGCCCCAGCCCTCAAACTAGCGTCGGTGAGCAGTTCTTC
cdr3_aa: CASSPSPQTSVGEQFF